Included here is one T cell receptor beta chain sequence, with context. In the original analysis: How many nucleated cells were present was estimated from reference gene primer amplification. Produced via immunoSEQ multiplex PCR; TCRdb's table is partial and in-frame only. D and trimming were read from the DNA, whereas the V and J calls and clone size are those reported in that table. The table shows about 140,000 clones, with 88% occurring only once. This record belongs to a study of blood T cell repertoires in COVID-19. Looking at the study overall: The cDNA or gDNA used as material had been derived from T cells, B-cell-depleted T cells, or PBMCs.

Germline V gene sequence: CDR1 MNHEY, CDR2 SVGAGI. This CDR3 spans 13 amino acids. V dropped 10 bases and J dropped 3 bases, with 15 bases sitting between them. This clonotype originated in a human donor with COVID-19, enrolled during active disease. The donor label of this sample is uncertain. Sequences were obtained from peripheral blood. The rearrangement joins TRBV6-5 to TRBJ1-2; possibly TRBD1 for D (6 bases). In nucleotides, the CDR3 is TGTGCCATCGCGCTCAGGGGTTACTATGGCTACACCTTC. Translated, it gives CAIALRGYYGYTF.